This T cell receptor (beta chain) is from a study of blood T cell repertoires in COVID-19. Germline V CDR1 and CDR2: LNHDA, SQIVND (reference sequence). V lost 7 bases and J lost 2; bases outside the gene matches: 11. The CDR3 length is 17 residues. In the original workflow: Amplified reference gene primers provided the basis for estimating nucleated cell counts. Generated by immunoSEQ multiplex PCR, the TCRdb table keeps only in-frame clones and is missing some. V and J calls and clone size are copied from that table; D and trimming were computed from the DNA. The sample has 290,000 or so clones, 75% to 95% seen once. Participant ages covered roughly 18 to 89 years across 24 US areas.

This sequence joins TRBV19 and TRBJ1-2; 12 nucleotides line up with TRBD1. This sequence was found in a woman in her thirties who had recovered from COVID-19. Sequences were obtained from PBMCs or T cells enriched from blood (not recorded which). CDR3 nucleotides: TGTGCCAGTACCCCCAATTTGGGACAGGGGGCAAACTATGGCTACACCTTC. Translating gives CASTPNLGQGANYGYTF.